These T cell receptor beta chains were read from a single sample in a study of blood T cell repertoires in COVID-19. The data were produced by immunoSEQ multiplex PCR, yet TCRdb's version contains in-frame clones alone and is incomplete. The data hold around 200,000 clones, with around 80% observed a single time. The source material was peripheral blood. These receptors were obtained from a woman of 80 years or more with active or convalescent COVID-19. Both conserved end residues are part of each CDR3. The order of the fields is J gene, CDR3 length, V gene, CDR3 protein.

J gene: TRBJ2-2; CDR3 length: 17; V gene: TRBV4-2; CDR3 protein: CASSPIQTVVTTGELFF
J gene: TRBJ1-6; CDR3 length: 15; V gene: TRBV5-4; CDR3 protein: CASSQSGTGISPLHF
J gene: TRBJ2-7; CDR3 length: 14; V gene: TRBV18; CDR3 protein: CASSLRQGVDEQYF
J gene: TRBJ2-6; CDR3 length: 16; V gene: TRBV19; CDR3 protein: CASSLQGTAGANVLTF
J gene: TRBJ2-3; CDR3 length: 14; V gene: TRBV29-1; CDR3 protein: CSVRVGTSTDTQYF
J gene: TRBJ2-7; CDR3 length: 14; V gene: TRBV6-5; CDR3 protein: CATTPTSGSYEQYF
J gene: TRBJ2-7; CDR3 length: 15; V gene: TRBV5-1; CDR3 protein: CASSAIAGGSYEQYF
J gene: TRBJ1-5; CDR3 length: 15; V gene: TRBV7-6; CDR3 protein: CASSLRDSINQPQHF
J gene: TRBJ2-1; CDR3 length: 14; V gene: TRBV30; CDR3 protein: CAWIGRMGVGVQFF
J gene: TRBJ2-1; CDR3 length: 15; V gene: TRBV7-9; CDR3 protein: CASSSTGGTDNEQFF
J gene: TRBJ2-2; CDR3 length: 16; V gene: TRBV24-1; CDR3 protein: CATSDSRQGNTGELFF
J gene: TRBJ2-7; CDR3 length: 12; V gene: TRBV3-1/TRBV3-2; CDR3 protein: CASSRGRGEQYF
J gene: TRBJ1-1; CDR3 length: 13; V gene: TRBV7-3; CDR3 protein: CASSSQGGTEAFF
J gene: TRBJ1-5; CDR3 length: 15; V gene: TRBV28; CDR3 protein: CASISDRGGNQPQHF
J gene: TRBJ2-6; CDR3 length: 17; V gene: TRBV30; CDR3 protein: CAWQGTSGLSGANVLTF
J gene: TRBJ1-1; CDR3 length: 14; V gene: TRBV20-1; CDR3 protein: CSASRQGRDTEAFF